The entry that follows covers one T cell receptor beta chain sequence. No antigen is known for it. This entry comes from a study of cytomegalovirus exposure and HLA in healthy donors. Each donor was healthy, and each was a bone marrow donor. Study-level findings and limits: Most CMV-associated TCR beta chains appeared HLA-restricted in a later analysis. Previously analyzed data showed that most TCR beta V segments were productive at a frequency of about 87% or about 30%. Most TCR sequences were seen very rarely across donors, but some public TCRs occurred in many.

This CDR3 contains 16 residues. Germline V lookup: CDR1 SGDLS, CDR2 YYNGEE. The V end was cut by 0 bases, the J end by 2 bases, with 13 bases between. The PCR employed 60 Vbeta primers together with 13 Jbeta primers. Assay used: immunoSEQ multiplex PCR; TCRdb lists only in-frame clones, some missing. The sample totals around 210,000 clones. The clonotype comes from a girl under 10 years old in good health and CMV-seropositive. The sequenced sample was PBMCs. The V gene is TRBV9, the J gene TRBJ2-3, with D tentatively TRBD2 (6 bases). The CDR3 bases are TGTGCCAGCAGCGTAGAGGCGGGGCCCTCCACAGATACGCAGTATTTT. Protein: CASSVEAGPSTDTQYF.